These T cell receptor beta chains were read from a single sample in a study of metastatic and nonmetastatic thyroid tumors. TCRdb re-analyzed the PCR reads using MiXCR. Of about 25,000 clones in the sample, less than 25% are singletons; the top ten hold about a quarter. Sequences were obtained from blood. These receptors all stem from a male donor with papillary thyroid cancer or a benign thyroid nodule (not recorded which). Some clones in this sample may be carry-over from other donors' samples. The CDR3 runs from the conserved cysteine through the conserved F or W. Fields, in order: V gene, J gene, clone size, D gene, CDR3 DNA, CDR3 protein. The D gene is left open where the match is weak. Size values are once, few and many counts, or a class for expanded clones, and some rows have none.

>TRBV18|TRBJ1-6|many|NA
TGTGCCAGCTCACCATTTTTGAGGGGCAGGGAAGAGTCACCCCTCCACTTT
CASSPFLRGREESPLHF
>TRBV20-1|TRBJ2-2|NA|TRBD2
TGCAGTGCTAGAGACCTGGGACTAGCGGATACTAACACCGGGGAGCTGTTTTTT
CSARDLGLADTNTGELFF
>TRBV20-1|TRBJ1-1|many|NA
TGCAGTGCTTCACAGGGGAACACTGAAGCTTTCTTT
CSASQGNTEAFF
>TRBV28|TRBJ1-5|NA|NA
TGTGCCAGCAGTTTTCAGGCGCAAGGGAATCAGCCCCAGCATTTT
CASSFQAQGNQPQHF
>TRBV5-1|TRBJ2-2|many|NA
TGCGCCAGCAGCTTGAGAACGTCGGGGGACACCGGGGAGCTGTTTTTT
CASSLRTSGDTGELFF
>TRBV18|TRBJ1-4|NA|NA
TGTGCCAGATCAACCCCAGGGGCTGAAAAACTGTTTTTT
CARSTPGAEKLFF
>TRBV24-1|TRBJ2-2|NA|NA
TGTGCCACCAGTGATCCGACAGGATTTAGGGGCACCGGGGAGCTGTTTTTT
CATSDPTGFRGTGELFF
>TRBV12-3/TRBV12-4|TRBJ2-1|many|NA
TGTGCCAGCAGTGCCAGGGAAGGGACAGAGCAGTTCTTC
CASSAREGTEQFF
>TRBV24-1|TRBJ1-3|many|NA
TGTGCCACCAGTGATGGGCGGGGAGGAAACACCATATATTTT
CATSDGRGGNTIYF
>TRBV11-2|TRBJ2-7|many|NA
TGTGCCAGCACCCACACAACCGGGGCCTACGAGCAGTACTTC
CASTHTTGAYEQYF
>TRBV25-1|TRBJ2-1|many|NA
TGTGCCAGCAGTGAAGACATTGGCTCCTACAATGAGCAGTTCTTC
CASSEDIGSYNEQFF
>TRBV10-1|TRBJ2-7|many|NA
TGCGCCAGCAGTGAGTCTTTAGGGCAGGAGCAGTACTTC
CASSESLGQEQYF
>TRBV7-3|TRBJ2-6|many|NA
TGTGCCAGCAGCTTAATTTTTCCCAGGGGTCTTAGCTCTGGGGCCAACGTCCTGACTTTC
CASSLIFPRGLSSGANVLTF
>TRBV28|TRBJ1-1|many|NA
TGTGCCAGCAGTTTGACGGGGGAAGCTTTCTTT
CASSLTGEAFF
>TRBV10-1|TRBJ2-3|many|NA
TGCGCCAGCTCGACTGACTTCGATACGCAGTATTTT
CASSTDFDTQYF
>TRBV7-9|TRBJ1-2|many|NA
TGTGCCAGCAGCATTGGACAGACCCCCGACTATGGCTACACCTTC
CASSIGQTPDYGYTF
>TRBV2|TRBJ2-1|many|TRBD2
TGTGCCAGCACAGGCGGGGACTACAGCTCCTACAATGAGCAGTTCTTC
CASTGGDYSSYNEQFF
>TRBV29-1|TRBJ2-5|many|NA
TGCAGCGTGTTAGGTGGTCCGACCCAGTACTTC
CSVLGGPTQYF
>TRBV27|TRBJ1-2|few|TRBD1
TGTGCCAGCAGTATAAACCCCGGGACAGGGTTTGGCTACACCTTC
CASSINPGTGFGYTF
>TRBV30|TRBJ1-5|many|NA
TGTGCCTGGAGTGTACCTAAGGGGCTGAATCAGCCCCAGCATTTT
CAWSVPKGLNQPQHF
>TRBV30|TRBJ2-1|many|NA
TGTGCCTGGAGTGTACGGGGTTGGGCCTACAATGAGCAGTTCTTC
CAWSVRGWAYNEQFF
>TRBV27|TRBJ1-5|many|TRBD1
TGTGCCAGCAGAGGACAGGTAAGCAATCAGCCCCAGCATTTT
CASRGQVSNQPQHF
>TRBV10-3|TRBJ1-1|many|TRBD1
TGTGCCATCAGAGGACAGGGTGGGGACACTGAAGCTTTCTTT
CAIRGQGGDTEAFF
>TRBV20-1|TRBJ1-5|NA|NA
TGCAGTGCTAGCGTCGTCCGTGGGCCCCAGCATTTT
CSASVVRGPQHF
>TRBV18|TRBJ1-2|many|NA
TGTGCCAGCTCACGCCAACGGGACTATGGCTACACCTTC
CASSRQRDYGYTF
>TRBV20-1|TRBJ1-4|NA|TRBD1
TGCAGTGCGGGACAGGGGGGGGAAAAACTGTTTTTT
CSAGQGGEKLFF
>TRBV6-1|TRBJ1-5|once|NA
TGTGCCAGCTATCCAACAGGGTATAGCAATCAGCCCCAGCATTTT
CASYPTGYSNQPQHF
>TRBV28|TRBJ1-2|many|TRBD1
TGTGCCAGCAGGGCCACCCAGGGGGCTGATGGCTACACCTTC
CASRATQGADGYTF
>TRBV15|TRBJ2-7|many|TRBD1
TGTGCCACCAGCAGAATTGGCCGGGACAGGGGGAGGTACGAGCAGTACTTC
CATSRIGRDRGRYEQYF
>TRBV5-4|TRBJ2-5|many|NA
TGTGCCAGCAGCGATGGGGTCCGAGAGACCCAGTACTTC
CASSDGVRETQYF
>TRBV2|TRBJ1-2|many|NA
TGTGCCAGCAACAGGGAGGACTATGGCTACACCTTC
CASNREDYGYTF